This T cell receptor (beta chain) is drawn from a study of shared clonotypes between healthy human individuals. Healthy and HIV-negative, the adult donors had no recent acute infections or vaccinations. Division of CD4+ cells produced a CD45RA+ naive subset and a CD45RA-negative memory subset. Some clones are missing from TCRdb's copy, which holds only in-frame ones; the method was immunoSEQ multiplex PCR. The data contain 2 million to 2.5 million clones, around 95% of them singletons. Whole-study results and caveats: Rarefaction indicated that sorted-subset sequencing remained incomplete although depth was large.

Comments on this clone: Its antigen is unidentified.

Trimming at V came to 7 bases and at J to 6 bases, leaving 10 bases not matched to a gene. Germline CDR1 reads SGHTA; CDR2 reads FQGNSA. The CDR3 runs to 15 residues. Material for sequencing was naive CD4+ T cells sorted from blood. Subset indicated: CD45RA+ positively selected. This rearrangement joins TRBV7-2 to TRBJ2-1, with 9 bases fitting TRBD2. The clonotype comes from a man between 18 and 35 years old in good health. CDR3 loop: CASTLWTSDRNEQFF. In nucleotides, the CDR3 is TGTGCCAGCACCCTCTGGACTAGCGATCGCAATGAGCAGTTCTTC.